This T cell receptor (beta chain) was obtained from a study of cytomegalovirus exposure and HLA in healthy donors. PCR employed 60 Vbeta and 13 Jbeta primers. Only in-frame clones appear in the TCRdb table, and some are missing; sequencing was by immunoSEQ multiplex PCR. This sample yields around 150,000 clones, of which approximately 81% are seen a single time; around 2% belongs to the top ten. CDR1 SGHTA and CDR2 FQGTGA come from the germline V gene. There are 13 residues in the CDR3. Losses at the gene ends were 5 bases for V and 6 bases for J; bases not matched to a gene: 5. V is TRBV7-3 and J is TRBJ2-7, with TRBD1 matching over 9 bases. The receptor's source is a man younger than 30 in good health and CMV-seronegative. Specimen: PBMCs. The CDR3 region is CASSIRQGVEQYF. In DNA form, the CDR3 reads TGTGCCAGCAGCATAAGACAGGGGGTCGAGCAGTACTTC.